This TCR beta chain came from a study of naive and memory T cell subsets. An equimolar mix of two oligonucleotides served as the beta constant-region primer for TRBC1 and TRBC2. Nested alpha and beta constant-region primers with the SP2 primer drove four PCR rounds on ligated cDNA. TCRdb re-called the UMI-ligation and nested PCR reads through MiXCR, storing one row per CDR3 protein. Of under 35,000 distinct CDR3 sequences in the sample, about 18% were seen once. Germline V lookup: CDR1 MNHEY, CDR2 SMNVEV (reference sequence). The CDR3 spans 16 residues. J was trimmed by 4 bases and V by 2 bases; bases with no gene match: 6.

The V call is TRBV27, the J call TRBJ2-1; 9 nucleotides align to TRBD2. The receptor's source is a human donor in good health. Source material: effector memory CD4+ T cells from blood. Subset indicated: effector memory, CD45RA- CD27-. The CDR3 is CASSLDAGGRYNEQFF. CDR3 nucleotide sequence: TGTGCCAGCAGTTTAGATGCGGGGGGGAGATACAATGAGCAGTTCTTC.